The 17 T cell receptor beta chains in this list originate from one sample, sequenced in a study of neurological immune-mediated disorders. TCRdb used MiXCR to reprocess the 5' RACE reads, holding one entry per CDR3 protein. The repertoire holds 55,000 or so distinct CDR3 sequences, with 3% to 4.5% as singletons. Sequenced sample: CD4+ T cells from blood. The source is a woman between 35 and 50 years old with multiple sclerosis.

The chain is built from TRBV6-6 and TRBJ1-1, with a weak D call TRBD1 (5 bases). The germline CDR1 and CDR2 sequences are MNHNY and SVGAGI (reference sequence). CDR3 size: 13 residues. V was clipped by 5 bases and J by 7 bases, with 14 bases between them. CDR3 amino acids: CASSGTAHLEAFF. In DNA, the CDR3 is TGTGCCAGCAGTGGGACCGCCCACCTTGAAGCTTTCTTT.

This clonotype has ten or more counts. V gene TRBV6-1 combines with J gene TRBJ2-7, with D possibly matching TRBD1 (6 bases). CDR1 and CDR2 (germline): MNHNS, SASEGT. V was shortened by 6 bases and J by 1 base, with 19 bases between the two germline ends. The CDR3 has 16 residues. DNA for the CDR3: TGTGCCAGCAGAGTCCTCCCCTCCGGGACATCCTACGAGCAGTACTTC. Translation gives CASRVLPSGTSYEQYF.

This clonotype has a count of ten or more. CDR3 in amino acids: CASSYSGTGGNTIYF. The CDR3, as DNA: TGTGCCAGCAGTTACTCTGGGACAGGGGGAAACACCATATATTTT. The chain has TRBV6-5 and TRBJ1-3, with 9 nucleotides matching TRBD1. The V and J ends lost 0 bases and 4 bases, in that order; junction bases with no gene match: 1. CDR1 and CDR2 from the germline V gene are MNHEY and SVGAGI. This CDR3 has 15 amino acids.

This clonotype was observed at least ten times. The V gene is TRBV3-1, the J gene TRBJ2-7, with D perhaps given as TRBD1 or TRBD2 (5 bases each). V lost 1 base and J lost 2, with 9 bases in between. This CDR3 has 14 residues. Germline lookup yields CDR1 LGHDT and CDR2 YNNKEL (reference sequence). This CDR3 is CASSQVGTAYEQYF. As DNA, the CDR3 is TGTGCCAGCAGCCAAGTTGGGACGGCCTACGAGCAGTACTTC.

Many counts were recorded for this clonotype. The chain uses TRBV10-3 and TRBJ1-3; D gene uncertain. Trimming shortened V by 10 bases and J by 0 bases, and 10 bases separated the two germline ends. CDR1 is ENHRY and CDR2 is SYGVKD in the germline V gene. The CDR3 loop spans 13 amino acids. The CDR3 sequence: CASQENSGNTIYF. CDR3 bases: TGTGCCAGCCAAGAGAACTCTGGAAACACCATATATTTT.

This clonotype occurred many times. V usage is TRBV20-1 and J usage is TRBJ1-2; 8 nucleotides agree with TRBD1. CDR1 and CDR2 from the germline V gene are DFQATT and SNEGSKA (reference sequence). This CDR3 is 13 amino acids long. V shed 5 bases and J 8 bases; nucleotides not matched to a gene: 10. The CDR3 loop is CSAGNTQGAGYTF. In nucleotides, the CDR3 is TGCAGTGCTGGTAATACGCAGGGGGCCGGCTACACCTTC.

This clonotype was observed many times. The genes are TRBV7-2 and TRBJ1-3, with D uncertain. V lost 5 bases and J lost 11, with 10 bases in between. This CDR3 comprises 11 residues. Germline V gene data show CDR1 as SGHTA and CDR2 as FQGNSA. The CDR3 loop is CASSPRPAIYF. CDR3 nucleotides: TGTGCCAGCAGCCCCAGGCCCGCCATATATTTT.

A single count supports this clonotype. This chain uses TRBV12-3 or TRBV12-4 with TRBJ2-6, with 7 bases fitting TRBD2. The CDR3 has 14 amino acids. Trimming removed 5 bases from V and 4 bases from J; junction bases left unmatched: 2. CDR3 nucleotide sequence: TGTGCCAGCAGTGTGACTAGCGGGGCCAACGTCCTGACTTTC. Its translation is CASSVTSGANVLTF.

At least ten counts were recorded for this clonotype. The chain carries TRBV7-9 and TRBJ1-6; D remains unclear. Germline loops: CDR1 SEHNR, CDR2 FQNEAQ (reference sequence). The CDR3 covers 15 residues. The V and J ends lost 4 bases and 9 bases respectively, with 16 bases between them. The CDR3 bases are TGTGCCAGCAGCTCCTCGGACGGGTTCTCTTCACCCCTCCACTTT. Translated, it gives CASSSSDGFSSPLHF.

This clonotype was observed many times. The chain employs TRBV6-5 and TRBJ1-3; TRBD1 is a possible D gene (6 bases). Trimming shortened V by 5 bases and J by 2 bases, and 19 bases separated the two germline ends. CDR3 length: 17 residues. Germline V gene sequence: CDR1 MNHEY, CDR2 SVGAGI. The chain's CDR3 is CASSAHREKSPGNTIYF. CDR3 in DNA: TGTGCCAGCAGTGCCCACAGGGAAAAAAGCCCTGGAAACACCATATATTTT.

This clonotype appeared many times. J is TRBJ1-6 and V is TRBV20-1; 9 bases are shared with TRBD1. Germline assignment: CDR1 DFQATT and CDR2 SNEGSKA (reference sequence). This CDR3 has 14 amino acids. V dropped 6 bases and J dropped 10; count of bases not matched to a gene: 10. The CDR3 DNA sequence: TGCAGTGCAAAAGTGGGGACAGGGACGTCACCCCTCCACTTT. Its translation: CSAKVGTGTSPLHF.

This clonotype appeared many times. The chain uses TRBV3-1 and TRBJ2-3, with a weak D call TRBD2 (6 bases). The CDR3 consists of 16 residues. V lost 0 bases and J lost 2, with 12 bases in between. CDR1 is LGHDT and CDR2 is YNNKEL in the germline V gene (reference sequence). The CDR3 sequence: CASSQDTSLNTDTQYF. CDR3 nucleotide sequence: TGTGCCAGCAGCCAAGATACTAGCCTTAACACAGATACGCAGTATTTT.

The V gene is TRBV24-1, the J gene TRBJ1-1, with D unclear. Germline V gene sequence: CDR1 KGHDR, CDR2 SFDVKD. CDR3 size: 13 residues. The germline V and J ends were trimmed by 12 bases and 12 bases, with 25 bases remaining between them. In DNA form, the CDR3 reads TGTGCCGTCAGTGACCCTCGGCGAGTCGAAACTTTCTTT. It yields the protein CAVSDPRRVETFF.

This clonotype was observed many times. Written as DNA, the CDR3 is TGTGCCAGTATGGAGCGGGGGGCCTCCTACGAGCAGTACTTC. Its protein is CASMERGASYEQYF. The chain uses TRBV19 and TRBJ2-7, with 9 bases identical to TRBD2. Germline CDR1 LNHDA, CDR2 SQIVND (reference sequence). The V and J ends lost 7 bases and 0 bases, in that order; junction bases with no gene match: 4. The CDR3 is 14 amino acids.

This clonotype was observed at least ten times. The chain uses TRBV6-5 and TRBJ2-7; D is tentatively TRBD1 or TRBD2 (7 bases each). CDR1 is MNHEY, CDR2 SVGAGI, per germline. The CDR3 has 13 residues. The V end lost 6 bases, the J end lost 2 bases, and 11 bases lay between the germline ends. In DNA, the CDR3 is TGTGCCAGCAGATCAGGGGGGGCCTACGAGCAGTACTTC. This codes for CASRSGGAYEQYF.

In its sample, this clonotype was seen many times. The chain recombines TRBV5-1 with TRBJ1-1, with D maybe TRBD1 (5 bases). The CDR3 length is 16 residues. The germline CDR1 and CDR2 sequences are SGHRS and YFSETQ. Trimming took 4 bases from V and 2 from J, leaving 18 bases between them. The CDR3 is CASSPHTGTANTEAFF. In DNA form, the CDR3 reads TGCGCCAGCAGCCCTCACACCGGGACCGCCAACACTGAAGCTTTCTTT.

In this sample, this clonotype turned up many times. The rearrangement uses TRBV4-2 and TRBJ2-7, with D tentatively TRBD1 (6 bases). The germline gives CDR1 LGHNA, CDR2 YNFKEQ. V lost 4 bases and J lost 4, with 17 bases in between. The CDR3 has 15 amino acids. CDR3: CASSLSSGARYEQYF. DNA for the CDR3: TGTGCCAGCAGCCTAAGCTCAGGGGCTAGATACGAGCAGTACTTC.